The 32 T cell receptor beta chains given below trace back to one sample, sequenced in a study of T cell changes during pregnancy in multiple sclerosis. Assay: immunoSEQ multiplex PCR; the TCRdb copy retains only in-frame clones and omits some. The sample has about 38,000 clones, almost 90% seen once; the top ten hold about 0.57%. The specimen was CD4+ T cells from peripheral blood mononuclear cells, collected in the second trimester of pregnancy. The origin of the receptors is a female donor with multiple sclerosis, enrolled in a pregnancy study.

The CDR3, as DNA: TGTGCCAGCAGCCAGGTCGTTTATACGCAGTATTTT. Translated, it gives CASSQVVYTQYF. The genes are TRBV7-9 and TRBJ2-3; D is ambiguous. CDR1 is SEHNR, CDR2 FQNEAQ, per germline (reference sequence). The CDR3 runs to 12 residues. Trimming pared 5 bases from V and 7 bases from J, leaving 10 bases between. The full variable domain, its missing parts supplied by reference TRBV7-9 and TRBJ2-3, is DTGVSQNPRHKITKRGQNVTFRCDPISEHNRLYWYRQTLGQGPEFLTYFQNEAQLEKSRLLSDRFSAERPKGSFSTLEIQRTEQGDSAMYLCASSQVVYTQYFGPGTRLTVL.

CDR3 coding DNA: TGTGCCAGCAGTCAAAGGACTAGCGGGATTAGTGAGCAGTTCTTC. Its protein is CASSQRTSGISEQFF. The V call is TRBV2, the J call TRBJ2-1, with 12 bases fitting TRBD2. The germline gives CDR1 SNHLY, CDR2 FYNNEI. With 5 bases clipped from V and 9 bases from J, the junction kept 8 bases outside the gene matches. This CDR3 has 15 amino acids.

The rearrangement joins TRBV18 to TRBJ1-5; no clear D gene. The ends were cut back, 3 bases at V and 0 bases at J, with 15 bases in the middle. Germline V lookup: CDR1 KGHSH, CDR2 LQKENI. The CDR3 sequence is 17 residues long. This chain's CDR3 is CASSPLAGGGSNQPQHF. CDR3 in DNA: TGTGCCAGCTCACCGCTCGCTGGTGGAGGTAGCAATCAGCCCCAGCATTTT.

The V call is TRBV11-2, the J call TRBJ2-1; possible D gene TRBD1, 6 bases. There are 15 residues in the CDR3. The germline V gene has CDR1 SGHAT and CDR2 FQNNGV. Trimming took off 0 bases at V and 8 bases at J, with 14 bases between the two ends. This CDR3 reads CASSLDPANRDEQFF. The CDR3 DNA follows: TGTGCCAGCAGCTTAGATCCAGCAAACAGGGATGAGCAGTTCTTC.

The V gene is TRBV28, the J gene TRBJ2-5; possible D gene TRBD2, 5 bases. Germline assignment: CDR1 MDHEN and CDR2 SYDVKM. The CDR3 extends over 16 amino acids. V lost 2 bases and J lost 3, with 16 bases in between. The CDR3 region is CASSLVGGGLKETQYF. CDR3 bases: TGTGCCAGCAGTTTAGTCGGAGGAGGACTCAAAGAGACCCAGTACTTC.

This clone appeared a single time. The chain employs TRBV13 and TRBJ2-5; D might be TRBD1 (6 bases). Germline CDR1 is PRHDT and CDR2 is FYEKMQ (reference sequence). This CDR3 has 14 residues. Trimming shortened V by 5 bases and J by 3 bases, and 13 bases separated the two germline ends. As DNA, the CDR3 is TGTGCCAGCAGCCACCGACAGGCAGAAGAGACCCAGTACTTC. This encodes CASSHRQAEETQYF.

This sequence joins TRBV7-2 and TRBJ2-1; the match to TRBD2 covers 7 bases. Germline V gene sequence: CDR1 SGHTA, CDR2 FQGNSA. This CDR3 spans 13 amino acids. V was pared by 2 bases and J by 8 bases, with 3 bases of the junction left unmatched. The DNA for the CDR3 is TGTGCCAGCAGCTTAAGGCGGGAGTATGAGCAGTTCTTC. This gives the protein CASSLRREYEQFF.

The chain combines TRBV7-9 with TRBJ1-2, with D perhaps TRBD1 (5 bases). V lost 3 bases and J lost 1, with 9 bases in between. The CDR3 contains 14 residues. The germline CDR1 and CDR2 sequences are SEHNR and FQNEAQ (reference sequence). CDR3 residues: CASSFQGDNYGYTF. CDR3 sequence (DNA): TGTGCCAGCAGCTTTCAGGGCGATAACTATGGCTACACCTTC.

The chain combines TRBV4-1 with TRBJ1-2; the match to TRBD1 covers 9 bases. Germline CDR1 is MGHRA and CDR2 is YSYEKL. The CDR3 is 17 residues long. Trimming took 0 bases from V and 7 from J; bases not matched to a gene: 12. CDR3: CASSQEVLRTGASGYTF. The CDR3, as DNA: TGCGCCAGCAGCCAAGAAGTTTTGAGGACAGGGGCCTCTGGCTACACCTTC.

The chain carries TRBV7-2 and TRBJ2-1; D remains ambiguous. Germline V gene lookup returns CDR1 SGHTA and CDR2 FQGNSA. The V and J ends lost 3 bases and 9 bases respectively, with 12 bases between them. The CDR3 loop spans 13 amino acids. The CDR3 DNA follows: TGTGCCAGCAGCTTGAGGCATGTTCCTGAGCAGTTCTTC. Encoded protein: CASSLRHVPEQFF.

J is TRBJ1-3 and V is TRBV6-5, with D possibly matching TRBD1 (6 bases). Trimming took 6 bases from V and 4 from J, leaving 16 bases between them. The V gene's germline CDR1 is MNHEY and CDR2 SVGAGI. This CDR3 is 15 amino acids long. CDR3 DNA: TGTGCCAGCAGCCCCAGGGGTCTGGGAGGAAACACCATATATTTT. Translating gives CASSPRGLGGNTIYF.

The chain uses TRBV5-1 and TRBJ2-1; D uncertain. V was cut by 4 bases and J by 8 bases, with 10 bases left in between. CDR1 is SGHRS and CDR2 is YFSETQ in the germline V gene. The CDR3 totals 12 residues. CDR3 sequence: CASSSDRHEQFF. The DNA for the CDR3 is TGCGCCAGCAGCAGCGACCGTCATGAGCAGTTCTTC.

This clone was recorded once. CDR3 amino acids: CASSLRAGTEETQYF. In nucleotides, the CDR3 is TGTGCCAGCAGCTTAAGGGCCGGGACTGAAGAGACCCAGTACTTC. This chain uses TRBV7-3 with TRBJ2-5; D perhaps matches TRBD2 (6 bases). V was clipped by 1 base and J by 3 bases, with 12 bases between them. This CDR3 is built from 15 residues. Germline-derived CDR1 and CDR2 are SGHTA and FQGTGA. Looking up the rest from reference TRBV7-3 and TRBJ2-5 gives the full variable domain: GAGVSQTPSNKVTEKGKYVELRCDPISGHTALYWYRQSLGQGPEFLIYFQGTGAADDSGLPNDRFFAVRPEGSVSTLKIQRTERGDSAVYLCASSLRAGTEETQYFGPGTRLLVL.

The chain has TRBV6-4 and TRBJ2-3; D remains ambiguous. Trimming pared 5 bases from V and 6 bases from J, leaving 12 bases between. There are 13 residues in the CDR3. Germline V gives CDR1 MRHNA, CDR2 SNTAGT. The CDR3 region is CASSSKSGDTQYF. The CDR3 DNA sequence: TGTGCCAGCAGTTCGAAGTCGGGTGATACGCAGTATTTT.

The genes are TRBV5-4 and TRBJ2-3; the match to TRBD1 covers 8 bases. This CDR3 comprises 15 residues. CDR1 is SGHNT, CDR2 YYREEE, per germline (reference sequence). J lost 4 bases, V lost 4 bases, and 8 bases had no gene match. CDR3 sequence: CASSPRDRTADTQYF. Written as DNA, the CDR3 is TGTGCCAGCAGCCCCAGGGACAGGACGGCAGATACGCAGTATTTT.

The V gene is TRBV7-9, the J gene TRBJ2-7, with TRBD1 identical over 9 bases. The V and J ends lost 5 bases and 4 bases, in that order; junction bases with no gene match: 3. Looked up from germline, CDR1 is SEHNR and CDR2 is FQNEAQ (reference sequence). The CDR3 extends over 13 amino acids. CDR3 in DNA: TGTGCCAGCAGCCAGACAGGGGGATACGAGCAGTACTTC. This encodes CASSQTGGYEQYF.

V gene TRBV7-2 combines with J gene TRBJ1-2; TRBD1 aligns across 8 bases. Germline CDR1 and CDR2: SGHTA and FQGNSA. The junction had 8 bases not matched to a gene; V was cut back by 4 bases and J by 4 bases. This CDR3 is 15 amino acids long. The CDR3 region is CASSSWTGKAYGYTF. The DNA of the CDR3 is TGTGCCAGCAGCTCCTGGACAGGGAAAGCCTATGGCTACACCTTC.

The rearrangement links TRBV6-6 to TRBJ1-1; D may be TRBD1 (5 bases). Trimming left V 4 bases short and J 4 bases short, with 7 bases between. The CDR3 sequence is 12 residues long. Looked up from germline, CDR1 is MNHNY and CDR2 is SVGAGI (reference sequence). In DNA, the CDR3 is TGTGCCAGCAGTTTCGGGGGCACTGAAGCTTTCTTT. This codes for CASSFGGTEAFF.

This chain uses TRBV18 with TRBJ2-5; 8 bases are a match to TRBD2. Per germline, CDR1 KGHSH and CDR2 LQKENI. CDR3 length equals 13 residues. V lost 6 bases and J lost 4; bases outside the gene matches: 4. Written as DNA, the CDR3 is TGTGCCAGCTCTCGGACTAGCCGAGAGACCCAGTACTTC. It is translated as CASSRTSRETQYF.

The chain has TRBV5-1 and TRBJ1-2, with 7 bases aligning to TRBD1. Germline lookup yields CDR1 SGHRS and CDR2 YFSETQ. The CDR3 spans 13 residues. J gave up 6 bases and V 5 bases, and 7 bases lay outside the gene matches. The CDR3 DNA sequence: TGCGCCAGCAGACACGACAGGGTGGATGGCTACACCTTC. It codes for CASRHDRVDGYTF.

The chain is built from TRBV7-2 and TRBJ2-3, with 14 bases aligning to TRBD2. CDR1 and CDR2 (germline): SGHTA, FQGNSA. The CDR3 covers 15 residues. Losses at the gene ends were 5 bases for V and 5 bases for J; bases not matched to a gene: 3. CDR3 bases: TGTGCCAGCAGCATGGGACTAGCGGGAGTAGATACGCAGTATTTT. It codes for CASSMGLAGVDTQYF.

V and J are TRBV29-1 and TRBJ1-1; 7 bases align to TRBD1. V lost 7 bases and J lost 1; bases outside the gene matches: 6. Germline loops: CDR1 SQVTM, CDR2 ANQGSEA. This CDR3 comprises 13 residues. This CDR3 reads CSANRGGNTEAFF. CDR3 sequence (DNA): TGCAGCGCCAACAGGGGAGGGAACACTGAAGCTTTCTTT.

This chain joins TRBV7-9 and TRBJ2-1, with 8 nucleotides matching TRBD1. Germline loops: CDR1 SEHNR, CDR2 FQNEAQ (reference sequence). The CDR3 totals 15 residues. Germline trimming cut 1 base from V and 2 bases from J; bases unmatched to any gene: 1. The CDR3 here is CASSLGDRPYNEQFF. CDR3 DNA sequence: TGTGCCAGCAGCTTAGGGGACAGGCCCTACAATGAGCAGTTCTTC.

This rearrangement joins TRBV5-4 to TRBJ2-7, with 9 bases aligning to TRBD2. This CDR3 contains 14 residues. Germline values: CDR1 SGHNT, CDR2 YYREEE (reference sequence). Trimming cost V 1 base and J 7 bases; bases outside gene matches: 6. The chain's CDR3 is CASSLRREGEEQYF. The CDR3 DNA reads TGTGCCAGCAGCTTGCGGCGGGAGGGGGAAGAGCAGTACTTC.

The chain recombines TRBV7-6 with TRBJ1-5; no clear D. The CDR3 spans 15 residues. The germline V and J ends were trimmed by 5 bases and 3 bases, with 14 bases remaining between them. Germline CDR1 SGHVS, CDR2 FNYEAQ. The DNA for the CDR3 is TGTGCCAGCAGCCCGGGCCGGAGGAACAATCAGCCCCAGCATTTT. This codes for CASSPGRRNNQPQHF.

The chain joins TRBV4-1 to TRBJ2-7; the match to TRBD2 covers 11 bases. The CDR3 totals 17 residues. The junction had 6 bases not matched to a gene; V was cut back by 0 bases and J by 2 bases. Germline loops: CDR1 MGHRA, CDR2 YSYEKL. The CDR3 DNA reads as TGCGCCAGCAGCCAAGAAATACTAGCGGGGGCGACCTACGAGCAGTACTTC. Translated, it gives CASSQEILAGATYEQYF.

This clone showed up just once. The chain couples TRBV9 to TRBJ1-5, with D perhaps TRBD1 (5 bases). Germline CDR1 reads SGDLS; CDR2 reads YYNGEE. The CDR3 loop spans 15 amino acids. Trimming cost V 0 bases and J 0 bases, with 7 bases left between them. This chain's CDR3 is CASSVEGNSNQPQHF. The CDR3 DNA reads as TGTGCCAGCAGCGTAGAGGGGAATAGCAATCAGCCCCAGCATTTT.

This clone was seen a handful of times. The chain combines TRBV16 with TRBJ2-1; 13 nucleotides align to TRBD2. This CDR3 has 16 residues. Germline V gene lookup returns CDR1 KGHSY and CDR2 FQNENV. The junction had 8 bases not matched to a gene; V was cut back by 4 bases and J by 8 bases. The CDR3 nucleotides are TGTGCCAGCAGCCCCCGGACTAGCGGGAGTAGGGATGAGCAGTTCTTC. This translates into CASSPRTSGSRDEQFF.

The genes are TRBV7-6 and TRBJ2-7, with unresolved D. CDR1 is SGHVS and CDR2 is FNYEAQ in the germline V gene. The length of the CDR3 is 13 residues. V lost 0 bases to trimming and J lost 1 base, with 4 bases between them. CDR3: CASSLARSYEQYF. CDR3 sequence (DNA): TGTGCCAGCAGCTTAGCCAGATCCTACGAGCAGTACTTC.

The chain joins TRBV5-1 to TRBJ2-3; D uncertain. CDR3 length equals 12 residues. CDR1 is SGHRS and CDR2 is YFSETQ in the germline V gene. Trimming took 4 bases from V and 6 from J, leaving 9 bases between them. The DNA of the CDR3 is TGCGCCAGCAGCGAGAGCTTCGATACGCAGTATTTT. Amino acids: CASSESFDTQYF.

This clone came up once. The V gene is TRBV4-3, the J gene TRBJ2-1; 8 positions agree with TRBD2. J gave up 7 bases and V 3 bases, and 20 bases lay outside the gene matches. Germline CDR1 and CDR2: LGHNA and YSLEER. This CDR3 has 19 residues. The CDR3 region has the DNA TGCGCCAGCAGCCAGGCTCCATTCAAAACCGGGACTAGGGTGAATGAGCAGTTCTTC. Amino acid sequence: CASSQAPFKTGTRVNEQFF.

V usage is TRBV13 and J usage is TRBJ2-7; 8 bases fit TRBD2. The length of the CDR3 is 14 residues. Germline loops: CDR1 PRHDT, CDR2 FYEKMQ (reference sequence). The junction had 5 bases not matched to a gene; V was cut back by 5 bases and J by 2 bases. DNA for the CDR3: TGTGCCAGCAGCCCGGCGGGAGGTCCCTACGAGCAGTACTTC. It codes for CASSPAGGPYEQYF.